The TCR beta chain under discussion was sequenced for a study of blood T cell repertoires in COVID-19 (dated by TCRdb to 2018 to 2021). With regard to the full study: Collaborator samples came from the United States, Italy and Spain and covered acute and convalescent phases of COVID-19. A de-identified subject ID, COVID-19 status, age in years and sex were almost always included in the sample metadata. The samples were drawn from two sources: the first 160 participants of the ongoing ImmuneRACE study, and 1,000 to 1,500 subjects contributed by 6 global collaborators. The repertoires were released in a freely available public database intended as a resource for research on the immune response to SARS-CoV-2. Where available, HLA class I and class II types were obtained from metadata supplied by the sample provider rather than from assay-based typing. The dataset comprised deeply sampled blood TCRbeta repertoires from subjects exposed to, actively infected with, or recovered from COVID-19. The material from the prospective study consisted of cDNA or gDNA derived from T cells, B-cell-depleted T cells, or PBMCs.

TCRbeta CDR3 regions were amplified from genomic DNA using the immunoSEQ Assay, a bias-controlled multiplex PCR. In the original analysis: Nucleated cell counts per sample were estimated from amplification of reference gene primers within the assay. To quantify the absolute abundance of each unique TCRbeta CDR3 rearrangement, sequence reads were collapsed and filtered. For each sample, productive Simpson clonality was calculated by taking the square root of Simpson's diversity index across productive rearrangements. TCRdb carries this immuneACCESS record with in-frame sequences only. Its versions omit some clonotypes, under half of them owing to an unresolved V gene in the studies checked, with the rest unexplained. V, J and clone size derive from that table, while D and trimming were established from the DNA sequence. The sample contains some 150,000 clones, 81% of them found a single time. The ten largest account for roughly 8% of the sample.

Summary of the overall study and its limitations: Clinical and demographic metadata were provided uncurated, with the amount varying by source and participant.

A remark on this clone: Its cognate antigen has yet to be identified. Per-base qualities were not stored, and no clone one base away is much larger.

From the cysteine up to the valine, the CDR3 has a length of 13 residues. Just the 39-base CDR3 DNA is kept, in frame starting at base 1. For this chain, trimming is 5 bases at the V end and 7 bases at the J end, and the number of junction bases without a gene match is 8. According to the germline V gene (reference sequence), CDR1 reads SEHNR and CDR2 reads FQNEAQ. Each collaborating institution followed its own protocols to collect whole blood in K2EDTA tubes. Collaborator samples were shipped for TCRbeta analysis as frozen whole blood, isolated PBMCs, or DNA extracted from either sample type. Material for sequencing was peripheral blood. This TCR was sampled from a human donor with acute or convalescent COVID-19. The donor label of this sample is uncertain. This chain joins TRBV7-9 to TRBJ2-7, with 7 bases matching TRBD2. The CDR3 in this case is CASSRGGEGEQYV. The base sequence is TGTGCCAGCAGCCGGGGAGGGGAGGGAGAGCAGTACGTC.